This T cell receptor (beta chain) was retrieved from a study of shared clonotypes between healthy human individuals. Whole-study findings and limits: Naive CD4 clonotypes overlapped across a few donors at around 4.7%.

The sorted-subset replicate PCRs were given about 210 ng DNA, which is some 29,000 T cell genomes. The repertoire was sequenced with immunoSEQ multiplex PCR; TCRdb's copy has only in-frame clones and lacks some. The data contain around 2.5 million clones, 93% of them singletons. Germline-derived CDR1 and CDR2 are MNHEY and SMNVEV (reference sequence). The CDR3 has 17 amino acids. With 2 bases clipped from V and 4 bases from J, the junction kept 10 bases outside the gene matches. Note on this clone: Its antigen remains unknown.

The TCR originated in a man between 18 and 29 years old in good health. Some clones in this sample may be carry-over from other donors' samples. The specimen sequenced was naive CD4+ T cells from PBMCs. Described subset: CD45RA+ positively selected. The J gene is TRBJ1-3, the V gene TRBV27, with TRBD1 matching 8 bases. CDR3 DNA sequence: TGTGCCAGCAGTTTAAATGGCCCTGACAGGGGAGGAAACACCATATATTTT. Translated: CASSLNGPDRGGNTIYF.